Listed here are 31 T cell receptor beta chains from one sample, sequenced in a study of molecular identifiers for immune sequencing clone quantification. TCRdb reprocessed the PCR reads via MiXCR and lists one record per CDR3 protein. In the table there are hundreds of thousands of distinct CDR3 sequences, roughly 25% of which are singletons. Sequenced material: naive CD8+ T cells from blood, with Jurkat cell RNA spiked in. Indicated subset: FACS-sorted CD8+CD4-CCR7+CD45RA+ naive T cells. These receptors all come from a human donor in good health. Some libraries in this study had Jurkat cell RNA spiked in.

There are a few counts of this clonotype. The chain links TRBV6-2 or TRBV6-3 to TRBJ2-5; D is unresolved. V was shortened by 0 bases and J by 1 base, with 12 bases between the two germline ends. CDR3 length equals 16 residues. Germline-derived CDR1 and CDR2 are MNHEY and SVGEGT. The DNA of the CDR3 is TGTGCCAGCAGTTACTCGAACCAGGCAACCCAAGAGACCCAGTACTTC. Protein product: CASSYSNQATQETQYF.

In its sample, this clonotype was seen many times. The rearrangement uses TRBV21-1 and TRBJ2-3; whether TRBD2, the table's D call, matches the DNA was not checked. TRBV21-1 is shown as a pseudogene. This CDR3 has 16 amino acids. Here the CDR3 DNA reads TGTGCCAGCAGCTGCTTAGCGGGGGAAGTCACAGATACGCAGTATTTT. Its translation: CASSCLAGEVTDTQYF.

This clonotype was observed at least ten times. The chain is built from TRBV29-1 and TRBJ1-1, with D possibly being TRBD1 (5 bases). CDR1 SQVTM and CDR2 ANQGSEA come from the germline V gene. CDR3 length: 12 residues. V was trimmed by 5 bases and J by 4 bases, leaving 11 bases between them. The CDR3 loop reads CSVTQGGTEAFF. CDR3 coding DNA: TGCAGCGTTACCCAGGGTGGCACTGAAGCTTTCTTT.

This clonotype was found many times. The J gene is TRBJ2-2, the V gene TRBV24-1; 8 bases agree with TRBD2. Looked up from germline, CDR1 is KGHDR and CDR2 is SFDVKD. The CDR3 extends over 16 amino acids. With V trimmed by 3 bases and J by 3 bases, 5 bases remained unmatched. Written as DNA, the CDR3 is TGTGCCACCAGTGATCCCCGGGAGGGGGACACCGGGGAGCTGTTTTTT. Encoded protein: CATSDPREGDTGELFF.

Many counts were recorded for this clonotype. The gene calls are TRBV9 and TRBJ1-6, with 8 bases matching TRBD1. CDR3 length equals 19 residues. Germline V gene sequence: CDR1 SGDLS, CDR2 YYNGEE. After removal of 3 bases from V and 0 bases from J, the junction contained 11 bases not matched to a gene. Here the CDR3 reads CASSATGEPSSSYNSPLHF. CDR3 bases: TGTGCCAGCAGCGCGACAGGGGAGCCCTCGAGCTCCTATAATTCACCCCTCCACTTT.

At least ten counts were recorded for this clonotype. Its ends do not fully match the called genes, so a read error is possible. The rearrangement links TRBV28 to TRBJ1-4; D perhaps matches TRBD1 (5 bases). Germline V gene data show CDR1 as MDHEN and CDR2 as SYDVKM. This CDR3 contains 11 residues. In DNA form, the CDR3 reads TGTGCCAGCAGTTTCATGGGGCAACAGTCTTTT. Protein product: CASSFMGQQSF. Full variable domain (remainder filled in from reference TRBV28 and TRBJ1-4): DVKVTQSSRYLVKRTGEKVFLECVQDMDHENMFWYRQDPGLGLRLIYFSYDVKMKEKGDIPEGYSVSREKKERFSLILESASTNQTSMYLCASSFMGQQSFGSGTQLSVL.

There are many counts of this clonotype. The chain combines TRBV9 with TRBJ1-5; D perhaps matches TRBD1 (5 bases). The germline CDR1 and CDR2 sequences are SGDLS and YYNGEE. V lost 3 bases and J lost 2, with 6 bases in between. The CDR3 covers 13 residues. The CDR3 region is CASSATGNQPQHF. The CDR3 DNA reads TGTGCCAGCAGCGCGACAGGCAATCAGCCCCAGCATTTT.

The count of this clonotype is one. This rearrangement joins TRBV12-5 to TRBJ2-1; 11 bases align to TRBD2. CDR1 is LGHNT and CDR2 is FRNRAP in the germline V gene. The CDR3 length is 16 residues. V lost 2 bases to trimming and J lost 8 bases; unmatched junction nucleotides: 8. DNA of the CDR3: TGTGCTAGTGGTTTGAATAGCGGGGGGGCGGGGTATGAGCAGTTCTTC. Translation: CASGLNSGGAGYEQFF.

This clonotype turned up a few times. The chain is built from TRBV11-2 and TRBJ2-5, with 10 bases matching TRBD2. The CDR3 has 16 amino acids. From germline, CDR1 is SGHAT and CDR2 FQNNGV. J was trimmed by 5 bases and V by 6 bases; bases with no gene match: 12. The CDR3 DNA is TGTGCCAGCAGTTTAAGGACTAGCGGAGATTGGGAGACCCAGTACTTC. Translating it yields CASSLRTSGDWETQYF.

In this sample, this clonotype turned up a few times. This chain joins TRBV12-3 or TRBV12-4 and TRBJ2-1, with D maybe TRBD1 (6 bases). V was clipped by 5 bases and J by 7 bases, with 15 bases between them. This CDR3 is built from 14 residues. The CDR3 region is CASSPGGLSNEQFF. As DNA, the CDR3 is TGTGCCAGCAGTCCTGGGGGCCTCAGTAATGAGCAGTTCTTC.

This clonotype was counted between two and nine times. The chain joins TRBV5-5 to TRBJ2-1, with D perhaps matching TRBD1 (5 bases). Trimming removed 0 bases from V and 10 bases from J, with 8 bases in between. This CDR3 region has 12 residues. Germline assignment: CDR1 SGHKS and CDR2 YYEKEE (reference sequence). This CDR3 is CASSLGQMEQFF. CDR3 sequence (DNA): TGTGCCAGCAGCTTGGGACAGATGGAGCAGTTCTTC.

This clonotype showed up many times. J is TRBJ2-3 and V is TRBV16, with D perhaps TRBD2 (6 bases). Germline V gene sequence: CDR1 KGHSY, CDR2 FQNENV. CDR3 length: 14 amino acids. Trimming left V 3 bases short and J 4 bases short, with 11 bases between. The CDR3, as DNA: TGTGCCAGCAGCCATACTAGCCGCCCAGATACGCAGTATTTT. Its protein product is CASSHTSRPDTQYF.

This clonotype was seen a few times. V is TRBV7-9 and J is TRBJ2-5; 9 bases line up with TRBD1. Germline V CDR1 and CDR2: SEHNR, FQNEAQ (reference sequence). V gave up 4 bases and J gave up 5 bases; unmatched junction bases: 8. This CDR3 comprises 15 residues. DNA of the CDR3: TGTGCCAGCAGCTCAACAGGGGGCCAAACGGAGACCCAGTACTTC. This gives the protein CASSSTGGQTETQYF.

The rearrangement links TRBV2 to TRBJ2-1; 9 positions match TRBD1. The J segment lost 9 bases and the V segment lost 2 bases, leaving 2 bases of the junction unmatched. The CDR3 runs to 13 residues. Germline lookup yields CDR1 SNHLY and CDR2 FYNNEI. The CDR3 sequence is CASSETGGLEQFF. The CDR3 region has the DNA TGTGCCAGCAGTGAAACAGGGGGCCTTGAGCAGTTCTTC.

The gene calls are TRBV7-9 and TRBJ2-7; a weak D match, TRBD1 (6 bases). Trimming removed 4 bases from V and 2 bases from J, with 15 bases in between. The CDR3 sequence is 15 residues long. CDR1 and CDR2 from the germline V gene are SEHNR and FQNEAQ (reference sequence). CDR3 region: CASSSIRQEAYEQYF. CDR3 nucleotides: TGTGCCAGCAGCTCAATCCGACAGGAGGCCTACGAGCAGTACTTC.

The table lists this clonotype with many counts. The CDR3 loop is CASSERHRSEQYF. In DNA, the CDR3 is TGTGCCAGCAGTGAAAGACACAGGTCCGAGCAGTACTTC. The chain joins TRBV25-1 to TRBJ2-7; weak D call: TRBD1 (5 bases). There are 13 residues in the CDR3. Germline V gives CDR1 MGHDK, CDR2 SYGVNS. Between the trimmed V and J ends, which lost 2 bases and 6 bases, there was a span of 11 bases.

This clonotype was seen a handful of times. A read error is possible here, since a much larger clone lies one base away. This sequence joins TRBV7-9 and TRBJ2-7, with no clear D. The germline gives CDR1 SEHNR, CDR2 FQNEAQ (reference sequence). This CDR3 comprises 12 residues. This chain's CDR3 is CASSPERSEQHF. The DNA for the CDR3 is TGTGCCAGCAGCCCGGAGAGGAGCGAGCAGCACTTC.

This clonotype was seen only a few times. CDR3 bases: TGTGCCACCCAACCGGGACTTATAGATACGCAGTATTTT. This translates into CATQPGLIDTQYF. This rearrangement joins TRBV28 to TRBJ2-3; a weak D match, TRBD2 (6 bases). Per the germline V gene, CDR1 is MDHEN and CDR2 is SYDVKM. V was clipped by 10 bases and J by 5 bases, with 16 bases between them. The CDR3 is made up of 13 amino acids.

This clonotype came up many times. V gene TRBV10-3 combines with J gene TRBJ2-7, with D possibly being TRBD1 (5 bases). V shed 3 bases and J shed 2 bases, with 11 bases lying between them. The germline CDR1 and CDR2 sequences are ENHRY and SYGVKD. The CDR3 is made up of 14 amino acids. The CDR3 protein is CAISDIDRAYEQYF. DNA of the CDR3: TGTGCCATCAGTGATATAGACAGAGCCTACGAGCAGTACTTC.

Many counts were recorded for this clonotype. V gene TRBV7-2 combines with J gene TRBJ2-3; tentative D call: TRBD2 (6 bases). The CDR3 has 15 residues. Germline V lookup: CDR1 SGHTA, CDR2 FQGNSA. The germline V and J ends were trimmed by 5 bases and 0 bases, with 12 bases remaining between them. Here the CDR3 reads CASSQISGSTDTQYF. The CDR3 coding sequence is TGTGCCAGCAGCCAGATCAGCGGGAGCACAGATACGCAGTATTTT.

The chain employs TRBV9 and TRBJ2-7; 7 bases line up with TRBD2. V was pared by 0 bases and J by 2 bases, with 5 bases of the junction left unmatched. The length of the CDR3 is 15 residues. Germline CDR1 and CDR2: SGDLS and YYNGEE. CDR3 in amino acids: CASSVAAGAPYEQYF. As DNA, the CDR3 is TGTGCCAGCAGCGTAGCTGCGGGAGCACCCTACGAGCAGTACTTC.

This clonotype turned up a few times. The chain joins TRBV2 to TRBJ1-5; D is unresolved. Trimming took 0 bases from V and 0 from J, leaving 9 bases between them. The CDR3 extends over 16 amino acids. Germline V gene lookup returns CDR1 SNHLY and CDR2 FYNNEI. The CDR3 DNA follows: TGTGCCAGCAGTGAAGCAGGAGCCTTTAGCAATCAGCCCCAGCATTTT. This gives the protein CASSEAGAFSNQPQHF.

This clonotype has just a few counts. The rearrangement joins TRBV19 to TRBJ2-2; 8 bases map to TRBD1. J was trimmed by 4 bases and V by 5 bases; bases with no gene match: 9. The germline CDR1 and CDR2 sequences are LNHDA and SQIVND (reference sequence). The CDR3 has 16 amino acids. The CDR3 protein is CASSFRTGTSTGELFF. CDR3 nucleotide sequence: TGTGCCAGTAGTTTCAGGACAGGGACGAGCACCGGGGAGCTGTTTTTT.

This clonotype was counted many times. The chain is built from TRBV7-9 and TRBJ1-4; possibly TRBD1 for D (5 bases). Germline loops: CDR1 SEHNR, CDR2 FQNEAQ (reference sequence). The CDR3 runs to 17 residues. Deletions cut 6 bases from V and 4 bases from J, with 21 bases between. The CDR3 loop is CASSSTGTGAYNEKLFF. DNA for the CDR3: TGTGCCAGCAGTTCGACGGGAACCGGGGCCTATAATGAAAAACTGTTTTTT.

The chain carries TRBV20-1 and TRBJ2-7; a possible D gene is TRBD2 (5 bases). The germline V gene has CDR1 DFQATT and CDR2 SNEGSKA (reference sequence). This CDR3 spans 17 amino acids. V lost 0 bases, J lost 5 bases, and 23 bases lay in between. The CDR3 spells CSARDRQHSARYNEQYF. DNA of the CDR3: TGCAGTGCTAGAGATAGGCAGCATAGCGCCCGTTACAACGAGCAGTACTTC.

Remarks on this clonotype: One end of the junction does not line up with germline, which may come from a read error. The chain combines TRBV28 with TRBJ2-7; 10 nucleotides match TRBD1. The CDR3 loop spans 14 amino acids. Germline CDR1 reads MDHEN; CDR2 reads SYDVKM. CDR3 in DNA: TGTTCCAGCAGTTTATTTGGGACAGGGGTAGAGCAGTACTTC. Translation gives CSSSLFGTGVEQYF.

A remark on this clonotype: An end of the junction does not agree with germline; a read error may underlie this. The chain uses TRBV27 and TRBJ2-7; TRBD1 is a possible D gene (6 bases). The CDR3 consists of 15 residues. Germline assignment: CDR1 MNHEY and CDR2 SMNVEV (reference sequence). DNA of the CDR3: TGTGCCAGCAGTCCAGAAGGACAGAGGGCCTACGGGCAGTACTTC. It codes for CASSPEGQRAYGQYF.

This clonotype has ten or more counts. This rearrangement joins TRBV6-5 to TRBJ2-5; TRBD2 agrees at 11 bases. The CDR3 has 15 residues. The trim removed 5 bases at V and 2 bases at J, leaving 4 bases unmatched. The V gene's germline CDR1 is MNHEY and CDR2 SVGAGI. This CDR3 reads CASSVLAGEQETQYF. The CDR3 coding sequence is TGTGCCAGCAGTGTACTAGCGGGGGAGCAAGAGACCCAGTACTTC.

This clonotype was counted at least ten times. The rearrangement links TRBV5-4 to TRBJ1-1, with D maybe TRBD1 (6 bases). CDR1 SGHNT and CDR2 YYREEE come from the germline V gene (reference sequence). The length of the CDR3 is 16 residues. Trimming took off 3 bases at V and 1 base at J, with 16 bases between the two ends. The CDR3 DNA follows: TGTGCCAGCAGCTGGGGGGCTGCGGCTTCGAACACTGAAGCTTTCTTT. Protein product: CASSWGAAASNTEAFF.

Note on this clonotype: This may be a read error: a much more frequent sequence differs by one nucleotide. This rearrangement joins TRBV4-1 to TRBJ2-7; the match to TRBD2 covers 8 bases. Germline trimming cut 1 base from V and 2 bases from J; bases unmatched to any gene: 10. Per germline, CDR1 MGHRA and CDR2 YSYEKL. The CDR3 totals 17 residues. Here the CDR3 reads CASSQAGGYGDPYEQYF. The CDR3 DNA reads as TGCGCCAGCAGCCAAGCGGGGGGGTACGGGGACCCCTACGAGCAGTACTTC.

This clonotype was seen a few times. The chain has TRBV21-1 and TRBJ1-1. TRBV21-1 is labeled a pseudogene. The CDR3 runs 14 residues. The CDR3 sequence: CASSRVRPNTEAFF. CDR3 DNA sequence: TGTGCCAGCAGCCGCGTTCGACCCAACACTGAAGCTTTCTTT.